The text below deals with one T cell receptor (beta chain). The sample comes from a study of blood T cell repertoires in COVID-19. Profiled with immunoSEQ multiplex PCR; TCRdb holds only in-frame clones, not every one. The data contain roughly 180,000 clones, roughly 82% of them singletons. Trimming removed 5 bases from V and 0 bases from J, with 7 bases in between. This CDR3 comprises 13 residues. Germline V gives CDR1 MNHEY, CDR2 SMNVEV (reference sequence). This receptor was taken from a man in his forties who had recovered from COVID-19. The chain combines TRBV27 with TRBJ1-2; D remains ambiguous. The sequencing input was PBMCs or T cells enriched from blood (not recorded which). The CDR3 sequence is CASSPNPNYGYTF. In nucleotides, the CDR3 is TGTGCCAGCAGTCCCAATCCTAACTATGGCTACACCTTC.